Listed below are T cell receptor beta chains from one sample, sequenced in a study of T cells in Graves' hyperthyroidism and ophthalmopathy. TCRdb independently ran MiXCR on the multiplex PCR reads; one entry per CDR3 protein. The data hold 200,000 to 300,000 distinct CDR3 sequences, with approximately 25% observed a single time. The sequenced material came from blood. The receptor set was obtained from a woman in her forties with Graves' ophthalmopathy. The CDR3 runs from the conserved cysteine through the conserved F or W. The order of the fields is clone size, J gene, V gene, D gene, CDR3 protein, CDR3 DNA. D genes are given only for firm matches. Rows may omit the clone size; those that give it use once, few, many or a size class.

size: .; J: TRBJ2-7; V: TRBV5-5; D: .; CDR3: CASTGQGVHEQYF; DNA: TGTGCCAGCACTGGGCAGGGTGTCCACGAGCAGTACTTC
size: .; J: TRBJ1-2; V: TRBV5-4; D: .; CDR3: CASSLGVGQDYGYTF; DNA: TGTGCCAGCAGCTTGGGTGTGGGGCAGGATTATGGCTACACCTTC
size: many; J: TRBJ2-7; V: TRBV28; D: TRBD1; CDR3: CASSPPGRGLYEQYF; DNA: TGTGCCAGCAGTCCCCCGGGCAGGGGGCTCTACGAGCAGTACTTC
size: .; J: TRBJ2-7; V: TRBV20-1; D: TRBD1; CDR3: CSAGRQGQYEQYF; DNA: TGCAGTGCTGGGCGACAGGGCCAATACGAGCAGTACTTC
size: many; J: TRBJ1-2; V: TRBV29-1; D: .; CDR3: CSVDEGYGYTF; DNA: TGCAGCGTTGATGAGGGCTATGGCTACACCTTC
size: .; J: TRBJ2-7; V: TRBV7-2; D: .; CDR3: CASSLAVGLSSYEQYF; DNA: TGTGCCAGCAGCTTAGCGGTTGGGCTGAGCTCCTACGAGCAGTACTTC
size: .; J: TRBJ2-2; V: TRBV6-2/TRBV6-3; D: .; CDR3: CASKAGVIDTGELFF; DNA: TGTGCCAGCAAGGCAGGGGTTATTGACACCGGGGAGCTGTTTTTT
size: many; J: TRBJ2-2; V: TRBV2; D: TRBD1; CDR3: CATGQASNTGELFF; DNA: TGTGCCACCGGACAGGCGTCGAACACCGGGGAGCTGTTTTTT
size: many; J: TRBJ2-4; V: TRBV20-1; D: TRBD2; CDR3: CSARAHPGREGKNIQYF; DNA: TGCAGTGCTAGGGCTCACCCTGGCAGGGAGGGGAAAAACATCCAGTACTTC
size: many; J: TRBJ2-7; V: TRBV19; D: TRBD1; CDR3: CASSRQGLSYEQYF; DNA: TGTGCCAGTAGTAGACAGGGCCTCTCCTACGAGCAGTACTTC
size: many; J: TRBJ1-3; V: TRBV11-2; D: .; CDR3: CASSLVGTTSGNTIYF; DNA: TGTGCCAGCAGCTTAGTGGGGACTACCTCTGGAAACACCATATATTTT
size: .; J: TRBJ1-5; V: TRBV6-1; D: .; CDR3: CASSERFFAQHF; DNA: TGTGCCAGCAGTGAAAGGTTCTTTGCCCAGCATTTT
size: many; J: TRBJ2-7; V: TRBV28; D: .; CDR3: CASSFSDTLSYEQYF; DNA: TGTGCCAGCAGTTTTTCGGACACTCTCTCCTACGAGCAGTACTTC
size: .; J: TRBJ2-6; V: TRBV2; D: .; CDR3: CASSEGIGANVLTF; DNA: TGTGCCAGCAGCGAAGGGATTGGGGCCAACGTCCTGACTTTC
size: .; J: TRBJ1-2; V: TRBV20-1; D: .; CDR3: CSARAGSVDGYTF; DNA: TGCAGTGCTAGGGCAGGGTCTGTCGATGGCTACACCTTC
size: many; J: TRBJ1-1; V: TRBV30; D: TRBD1; CDR3: CARIGGGGEAFF; DNA: TGTGCCCGCATAGGAGGGGGCGGTGAAGCTTTCTTT
size: many; J: TRBJ1-1; V: TRBV6-5; D: .; CDR3: CASSWSTSMGTEAFF; DNA: TGTGCCAGCAGCTGGTCCACCAGTATGGGCACTGAAGCTTTCTTT
size: many; J: TRBJ2-2; V: TRBV29-1; D: .; CDR3: CSVEGSAGPNTGELFF; DNA: TGCAGCGTTGAAGGGTCGGCGGGACCAAACACCGGGGAGCTGTTTTTT
size: many; J: TRBJ1-1; V: TRBV30; D: .; CDR3: CAWRRVLTSRDGNTEAFF; DNA: TGTGCCTGGAGGAGGGTACTAACCTCCCGGGACGGTAACACTGAAGCTTTCTTT
size: many; J: TRBJ2-2; V: TRBV12-3/TRBV12-4; D: .; CDR3: CASSHIKGTGELFF; DNA: TGTGCCAGCAGTCATATTAAGGGCACCGGGGAGCTGTTTTTT
size: many; J: TRBJ1-1; V: TRBV2; D: .; CDR3: CASSGWSNTEAFF; DNA: TGTGCCAGCAGTGGGTGGAGCAACACTGAAGCTTTCTTT
size: many; J: TRBJ2-7; V: TRBV12-3/TRBV12-4; D: TRBD2; CDR3: CASRGLAGEVYEQYF; DNA: TGTGCCAGCAGGGGTTTGGCGGGAGAGGTCTACGAGCAGTACTTC
size: many; J: TRBJ2-7; V: TRBV20-1; D: TRBD2; CDR3: CSAPTRGGHEQYF; DNA: TGCAGTGCGCCCACGCGGGGGGGCCACGAGCAGTACTTC
size: many; J: TRBJ1-1; V: TRBV24-1; D: .; CDR3: CATSGRGQRDEAFF; DNA: TGTGCCACCAGTGGACGGGGTCAGCGAGATGAAGCTTTCTTT
size: many; J: TRBJ1-2; V: TRBV27; D: .; CDR3: CASSLSNPGWDGYTF; DNA: TGTGCCAGCAGTTTATCGAATCCAGGGTGGGATGGCTACACCTTC
size: .; J: TRBJ2-7; V: TRBV12-3/TRBV12-4; D: TRBD2; CDR3: CASSFRNSGGYEQYF; DNA: TGTGCCAGCAGTTTTCGTAATAGCGGGGGCTACGAGCAGTACTTC
size: many; J: TRBJ1-5; V: TRBV3-1; D: TRBD1; CDR3: CASSQGTGFQPQHF; DNA: TGTGCCAGCAGCCAAGGGACAGGGTTCCAGCCCCAGCATTTT
size: many; J: TRBJ1-3; V: TRBV10-3; D: TRBD1; CDR3: CAISEPDRGRNTIYF; DNA: TGTGCCATCAGTGAGCCGGACAGGGGAAGAAACACCATATATTTT
size: .; J: TRBJ2-7; V: TRBV24-1; D: .; CDR3: CATSDFWGNEQYF; DNA: TGTGCCACCAGTGATTTCTGGGGCAACGAGCAGTACTTC
size: .; J: TRBJ1-2; V: TRBV20-1; D: TRBD1; CDR3: CSVQGAGGNLYGYTF; DNA: TGCAGTGTTCAGGGGGCAGGGGGAAACCTCTATGGCTACACCTTC
size: many; J: TRBJ2-7; V: TRBV20-1; D: .; CDR3: CSARDLGQAYSYEQYF; DNA: TGCAGTGCTAGAGATCTCGGGCAGGCTTATTCCTACGAGCAGTACTTC
size: many; J: TRBJ2-7; V: TRBV18; D: .; CDR3: CASSPGGLHSYEQYF; DNA: TGTGCCAGCTCACCAGGGGGTCTGCACTCCTACGAGCAGTACTTC
size: many; J: TRBJ2-7; V: TRBV5-5; D: .; CDR3: CASSFAPGPYEQYF; DNA: TGTGCCAGCAGCTTCGCCCCGGGTCCCTACGAGCAGTACTTC
size: many; J: TRBJ1-5; V: TRBV6-4; D: .; CDR3: CASSTAWQDRINQPQHF; DNA: TGTGCCAGCAGTACGGCCTGGCAGGATCGGATAAATCAGCCCCAGCATTTT
size: .; J: TRBJ2-7; V: TRBV2; D: .; CDR3: CASSSSEFDYEQYF; DNA: TGTGCCAGCAGTTCCTCGGAGTTCGACTACGAGCAGTACTTC
size: many; J: TRBJ2-5; V: TRBV25-1; D: TRBD1; CDR3: CASSVGQGLQETQYF; DNA: TGTGCCAGCAGTGTTGGACAGGGCCTCCAAGAGACCCAGTACTTC
size: many; J: TRBJ2-5; V: TRBV28; D: TRBD1; CDR3: CASSSGTDQETQYF; DNA: TGTGCCAGCAGTTCCGGGACAGACCAAGAGACCCAGTACTTC
size: many; J: TRBJ1-1; V: TRBV30; D: .; CDR3: CAWSGNRNTEAFF; DNA: TGTGCCTGGAGTGGGAACAGGAACACTGAAGCTTTCTTT
size: once; J: TRBJ1-6; V: TRBV7-3; D: TRBD1; CDR3: CASSFYPVGQGNSPLHF; DNA: TGTGCCAGCAGCTTTTACCCGGTGGGACAGGGAAATTCACCCCTCCACTTT
size: .; J: TRBJ1-5; V: TRBV6-1; D: TRBD1; CDR3: CASSTARGRGQWQPQHF; DNA: TGTGCCAGCAGTACCGCCCGTGGCAGGGGGCAATGGCAGCCCCAGCATTTT
size: many; J: TRBJ2-7; V: TRBV2; D: TRBD2; CDR3: CASRESGTPYEQYF; DNA: TGTGCCAGCCGGGAGAGCGGGACCCCCTACGAGCAGTACTTC
size: .; J: TRBJ1-1; V: TRBV6-1; D: .; CDR3: CASSNHFTEAFF; DNA: TGTGCCAGCAGTAATCACTTCACTGAAGCTTTCTTT
size: many; J: TRBJ2-2; V: TRBV10-3; D: .; CDR3: CAISLGDTGELFF; DNA: TGTGCCATCAGTCTCGGGGACACCGGGGAGCTGTTTTTT
size: many; J: TRBJ2-2; V: TRBV3-1; D: .; CDR3: CASSQPTQNTGELFF; DNA: TGTGCCAGCAGCCAACCGACACAAAACACCGGGGAGCTGTTTTTT
size: many; J: TRBJ2-6; V: TRBV4-1; D: .; CDR3: CASSQDWDSGANVLTF; DNA: TGCGCCAGCAGCCAAGATTGGGACTCTGGGGCCAACGTCCTGACTTTC
size: many; J: TRBJ2-5; V: TRBV27; D: TRBD1; CDR3: CASSATGGFRKTQYF; DNA: TGTGCCAGCAGTGCGACAGGGGGCTTCAGGAAGACCCAGTACTTC
size: many; J: TRBJ2-5; V: TRBV28; D: .; CDR3: CASSLVARVETQYF; DNA: TGTGCCAGCAGTTTAGTAGCCAGGGTAGAGACCCAGTACTTC
size: many; J: TRBJ2-6; V: TRBV28; D: .; CDR3: CASSLLGGSGANVLTF; DNA: TGTGCCAGCAGTTTATTAGGCGGCTCTGGGGCCAACGTCCTGACTTTC
size: many; J: TRBJ2-7; V: TRBV2; D: TRBD1; CDR3: CASKAGQASYEQYF; DNA: TGTGCCAGCAAGGCGGGACAGGCCAGCTACGAGCAGTACTTC
size: many; J: TRBJ1-6; V: TRBV2; D: TRBD1; CDR3: CASSKRQGAANSPLHF; DNA: TGTGCCAGCAGTAAAAGACAGGGGGCAGCTAATTCACCCCTCCACTTT
size: many; J: TRBJ1-5; V: TRBV7-8; D: .; CDR3: CASGGNQPQHF; DNA: TGTGCCAGTGGCGGCAATCAGCCCCAGCATTTT
size: .; J: TRBJ2-2; V: TRBV24-1; D: TRBD1; CDR3: CATSDTGTGGIGELFF; DNA: TGTGCCACCAGTGATACCGGGACAGGGGGCATCGGGGAGCTGTTTTTT
size: .; J: TRBJ2-6; V: TRBV2; D: .; CDR3: CASRAREAGANVLTF; DNA: TGTGCCAGCAGGGCCCGAGAGGCTGGGGCCAACGTCCTGACTTTC
size: .; J: TRBJ2-7; V: TRBV7-8; D: TRBD1; CDR3: CASSRDRVNEQYF; DNA: TGTGCCAGCAGCCGCGACAGGGTAAACGAGCAGTACTTC
size: .; J: TRBJ2-5; V: TRBV6-1; D: .; CDR3: CASSEGVGHTRETQYF; DNA: TGTGCCAGCAGTGAAGGGGTTGGTCACACCCGAGAGACCCAGTACTTC